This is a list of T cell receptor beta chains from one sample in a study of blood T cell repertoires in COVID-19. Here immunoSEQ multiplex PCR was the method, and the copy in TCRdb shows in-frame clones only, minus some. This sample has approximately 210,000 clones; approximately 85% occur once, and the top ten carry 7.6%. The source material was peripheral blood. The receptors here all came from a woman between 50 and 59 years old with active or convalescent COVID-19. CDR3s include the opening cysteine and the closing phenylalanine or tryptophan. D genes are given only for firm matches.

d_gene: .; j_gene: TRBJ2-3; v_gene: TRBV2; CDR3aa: CASSEVYADTQYF
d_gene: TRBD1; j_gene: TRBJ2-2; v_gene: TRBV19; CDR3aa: CASSIEGTGSHTGELFF
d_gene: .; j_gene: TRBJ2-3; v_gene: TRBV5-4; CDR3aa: CASSLASRDTQYF
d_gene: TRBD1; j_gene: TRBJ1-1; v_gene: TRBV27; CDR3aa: CASSLSRGRTGAALMNTEAFF
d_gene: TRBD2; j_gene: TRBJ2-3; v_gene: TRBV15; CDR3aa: CATRGGLHTDTQYF
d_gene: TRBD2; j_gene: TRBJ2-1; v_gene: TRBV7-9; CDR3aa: CASSPTKAGAHNEQFF
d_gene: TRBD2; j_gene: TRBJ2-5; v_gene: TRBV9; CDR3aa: CASSSATWGLAGDRGETQYF
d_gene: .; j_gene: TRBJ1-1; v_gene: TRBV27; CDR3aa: CASSSPRQRGIPQPNTEAFF
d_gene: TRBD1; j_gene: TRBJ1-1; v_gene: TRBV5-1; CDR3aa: CASSLTGQAFF
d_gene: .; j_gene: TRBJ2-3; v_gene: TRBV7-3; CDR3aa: CASSLAADTQYF
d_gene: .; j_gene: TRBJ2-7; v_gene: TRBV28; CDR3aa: CASSSSSYEQYF
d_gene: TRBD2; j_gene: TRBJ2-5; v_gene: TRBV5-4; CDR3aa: CASSLGLALAQETQYF